The rows below give T cell receptor beta chains drawn from one sample of a study of T-cell reconstitution after alpha-beta-depleted transplantation in children. TCRdb recomputed calls from the PCR reads with MiXCR, one row per CDR3 protein. The table records approximately 510,000 distinct CDR3 sequences, 18% of them present only once. The source material was PBMCs from the stem cell graft donor, sampled from the stem cell graft. Receptor source: a human donor who donated a stem cell graft to a child with acute lymphoblastic leukemia. The CDR3 runs from the conserved cysteine through the conserved F or W. The order of the fields is CDR3 protein, V gene.

CASSLREAGQNTEAFF TRBV12-3/TRBV12-4
CASSTTPRTDHHEQYF TRBV7-8
CSAREGYMREKTEQFF TRBV20-1
CASSLLDKSDEQFF TRBV13
CSAFTGHPEAFF TRBV29-1
CASPSSSNQPQHF TRBV5-1
CASSLALAGGDTDTQYF TRBV5-1
CASSLTGQFF TRBV7-2
CASSQLLRENEQFF TRBV4-1
CASRGSTANYGYTF TRBV2
CASSQGPTGVGEQYF TRBV4-1
CATSDWGLAGYNEQFF TRBV24-1
CASSDGAEQYF TRBV10-1
CASSKAGATNEKLFF TRBV21-1
CASSSGQGAFSYEQYF TRBV12-3/TRBV12-4
CASSLTSLGRAGAYNEQFF TRBV5-1
CASLGQGGFGYTF TRBV27
CASSQDKGYEQYF TRBV4-1
CASSPRDPNEQYF TRBV18
CASSLLASKETQYF TRBV27
CASTLGDVTDTQYF TRBV5-1
CASSYQKDEKLFF TRBV18
CASSQGSSNTEAFF TRBV3-1
CASSTLQGYTSYEQYF TRBV27
CASSQDNLRTDTQYF TRBV14
CASSAQGTKAYNEQFF TRBV7-8
CASIGSGLAGVSDTQYF TRBV12-3/TRBV12-4
CASSSPAGPTAFF TRBV27
CASSYLTGDAEAFF TRBV6-5
CASRRDIMNTEAFF TRBV19
CASSPQGIKNEQYF TRBV18
CSVEGGTDTGELFF TRBV29-1
CASSDGLAAPQYF TRBV5-1
CASSSGTTAFF TRBV5-1
CSWRKTGVNTGELFF TRBV20-1
CASTFAGGPPYEQYF TRBV27
CASSLTGPSPLHF TRBV7-9
CASSLAAGGYTEAFF TRBV5-1
CSVDWAASYGYTF TRBV29-1
CASSLGGLLYEQYF TRBV5-1
CSARFPGQGAQPQHF TRBV20-1
CASSPPTSGSVRYEQYF TRBV7-9
CASSPNWAGRYNEQFF TRBV5-1
CASGLVGQPYEQYF TRBV12-5
CASSSGGVVQFF TRBV5-1
CASSFGGGSNEKLFF TRBV7-6
CASSLGPTGANVLTF TRBV5-1
CASSAGEANIQYF TRBV5-1
CASSPRAGTYEQYF TRBV7-6
CASSHGTVNNEQFF TRBV11-1
CSVFQGIGYNEQFF TRBV29-1